Listed below are T cell receptor beta chains from one sample, sequenced in a study of breast tumors, draining lymph nodes, adjacent tissues. MiXCR, run by TCRdb on the multiplex PCR reads, gives a single entry per CDR3 protein. The sample has under 250,000 distinct CDR3 sequences, approximately 30% seen once. Sequences were obtained from axillary lymph node tissue. The receptors were gathered from a female donor with breast cancer. Some clones in this sample may be carry-over from other donors' samples. CDR3s include the opening cysteine and the closing phenylalanine or tryptophan. A D gene is named only where the DNA matches it firmly. A row's size may be missing; if present it is once, few, many or a size class.

J: TRBJ1-6
size: many
V: TRBV19
D: .
CDR3: CASSIRGRRNSPLHF
DNA: TGTGCCAGTAGTATCAGGGGCAGGCGGAATTCACCCCTCCACTTT

J: TRBJ2-1
size: many
V: TRBV4-1
D: TRBD2
CDR3: CASSRRTSGRRNEQFF
DNA: TGCGCCAGCAGCCGCCGGACTAGCGGGAGGAGGAATGAGCAGTTCTTC

J: TRBJ2-1
size: .
V: TRBV7-9
D: .
CDR3: CASSRPAAGPSYNEQFF
DNA: TGTGCCAGCAGCCGCCCGGCAGCGGGTCCCTCCTACAATGAGCAGTTCTTC

J: TRBJ2-2
size: many
V: TRBV7-9
D: .
CDR3: CASSLTVSVGELFF
DNA: TGTGCCAGCAGCTTAACGGTGTCGGTCGGGGAGCTGTTTTTT

J: TRBJ2-7
size: many
V: TRBV2
D: .
CDR3: CASSDTGSYEQYF
DNA: TGTGCCAGCAGTGATACAGGGTCCTACGAGCAGTACTTC

J: TRBJ2-1
size: many
V: TRBV20-1
D: TRBD2
CDR3: CSASSGGSGGEQFF
DNA: TGCAGTGCTAGCAGCGGTGGGAGCGGGGGTGAGCAGTTCTTC

J: TRBJ2-1
size: many
V: TRBV4-2
D: .
CDR3: CASSQDRDEQFF
DNA: TGTGCCAGCAGCCAAGATAGGGATGAGCAGTTCTTC

J: TRBJ1-6
size: many
V: TRBV11-1
D: .
CDR3: CASRANPGRESPLHF
DNA: TGTGCCAGCAGAGCGAATCCAGGGAGGGAGTCACCCCTCCACTTT

J: TRBJ2-7
size: many
V: TRBV28
D: .
CDR3: CASSRGAGSLYEQYF
DNA: TGTGCTAGCAGCCGGGGCGCAGGGTCCCTCTACGAGCAGTACTTC

J: TRBJ2-1
size: .
V: TRBV27
D: TRBD2
CDR3: CASSDGPGGAYNEQFF
DNA: TGTGCCAGCAGCGACGGCCCGGGAGGGGCCTACAATGAGCAGTTCTTC

J: TRBJ2-5
size: .
V: TRBV11-2
D: .
CDR3: CASSLWGSETQYF
DNA: TGTGCCAGCAGCTTATGGGGATCGGAGACCCAGTACTTC

J: TRBJ2-3
size: once
V: TRBV25-1
D: TRBD2
CDR3: CASFGGRLTDTQYF
DNA: TGTGCCAGCTTTGGCGGGAGGCTCACAGATACGCAGTATTTT

J: TRBJ2-5
size: many
V: TRBV2
D: TRBD1
CDR3: CASRPSGGAWTQYF
DNA: TGTGCCAGCAGACCCTCAGGGGGCGCATGGACCCAGTACTTC

J: TRBJ2-1
size: many
V: TRBV20-1
D: TRBD2
CDR3: CSASRLAGSNNEQFF
DNA: TGCAGTGCTAGTCGACTAGCGGGAAGTAATAATGAGCAGTTCTTC

J: TRBJ2-3
size: few
V: TRBV3-1
D: .
CDR3: CASSRSWGVGTDTQYF
DNA: TGTGCCAGCAGCCGTTCTTGGGGAGTTGGCACAGATACGCAGTATTTT

J: TRBJ1-1
size: once
V: TRBV7-2
D: .
CDR3: CASGAGRNTEAFF
DNA: TGTGCCAGCGGCGCGGGAAGGAACACTGAGGCTTTCTTT

J: TRBJ2-3
size: many
V: TRBV4-1
D: .
CDR3: CASSQDLRGTDTQYF
DNA: TGCGCCAGCAGCCAAGATCTGAGGGGAACAGATACGCAGTATTTT

J: TRBJ1-4
size: many
V: TRBV5-1
D: .
CDR3: CASNADGGDEKLFF
DNA: TGCGCCAGCAACGCAGACGGGGGAGATGAAAAACTGTTTTTT

J: TRBJ2-3
size: .
V: TRBV20-1
D: .
CDR3: CSARAGVTDTQYF
DNA: TGCAGTGCTAGAGCCGGTGTCACAGATACGCAGTATTTT

J: TRBJ2-7
size: many
V: TRBV27
D: .
CDR3: CASSLTLGGPMGSYEQYF
DNA: TGTGCCAGCAGTTTAACCCTTGGAGGCCCGATGGGATCCTACGAGCAGTACTTC

J: TRBJ2-5
size: many
V: TRBV2
D: .
CDR3: CASKQGLAETQYF
DNA: TGTGCCAGCAAGCAGGGATTGGCGGAGACCCAGTACTTC

J: TRBJ2-1
size: .
V: TRBV6-1
D: TRBD2
CDR3: CAGRHGLAGGPSSYNEQFF
DNA: TGTGCCGGCAGGCATGGACTAGCGGGGGGTCCCAGCTCCTACAATGAGCAGTTCTTC

J: TRBJ2-7
size: many
V: TRBV19
D: .
CDR3: CANSQRSSYEQYF
DNA: TGTGCCAATAGCCAAAGGAGCTCCTACGAGCAGTACTTC

J: TRBJ2-5
size: .
V: TRBV20-1
D: TRBD2
CDR3: CSASPQRLAGETQYF
DNA: TGCAGTGCTAGTCCACAGCGACTAGCGGGAGAGACCCAGTACTTC

J: TRBJ1-3
size: many
V: TRBV12-3/TRBV12-4
D: .
CDR3: CASSFAGVSGNTIYF
DNA: TGTGCCAGCAGTTTCGCAGGCGTCTCTGGAAACACCATATATTTT

J: TRBJ1-1
size: .
V: TRBV7-3
D: .
CDR3: CASSRTPLTEAFF
DNA: TGTGCCAGCAGCCGGACACCGTTGACAGAAGCTTTCTTT

J: TRBJ2-6
size: .
V: TRBV5-8
D: .
CDR3: CASSPRFSGANVLTF
DNA: TGTGCCAGCAGTCCAAGGTTCTCTGGGGCCAACGTCCTGACTTTC

J: TRBJ2-3
size: .
V: TRBV15
D: .
CDR3: CATSSLSRSADTQYF
DNA: TGTGCCACCAGCAGTCTTAGCAGGAGCGCCGATACGCAGTATTTC